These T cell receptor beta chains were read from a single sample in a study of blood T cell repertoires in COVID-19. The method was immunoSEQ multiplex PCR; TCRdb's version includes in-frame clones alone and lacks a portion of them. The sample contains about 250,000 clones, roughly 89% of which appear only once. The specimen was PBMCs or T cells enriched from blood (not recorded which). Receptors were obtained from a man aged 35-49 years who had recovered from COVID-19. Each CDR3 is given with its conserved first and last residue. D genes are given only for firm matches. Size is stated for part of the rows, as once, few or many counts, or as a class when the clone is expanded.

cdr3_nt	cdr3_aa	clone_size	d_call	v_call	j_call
TGTGCCAGCAGTCCAGGGGTCCGGAAAAACGATGGCTACACCTTC	CASSPGVRKNDGYTF	.	.	TRBV6-5	TRBJ1-2
TGTGCCAGCAGCCTCTCGCGTGCCAGGGGGACCTACGAGCAGTACTTC	CASSLSRARGTYEQYF	.	TRBD1	TRBV7-2	TRBJ2-7
TGCGCCAGCACCTTAGAACGGGGGAATCACAATGAGCAGTTCTTC	CASTLERGNHNEQFF	.	.	TRBV5-1	TRBJ2-1
TGTGCCAGCAGCCTCGACAGGGGGGTTAGGACCCAGTACTTC	CASSLDRGVRTQYF	.	TRBD1	TRBV7-3	TRBJ2-5
TGTGCCAGCAGCCTTAGGTCGGGACAATCCTACGAGCAGTACTTC	CASSLRSGQSYEQYF	.	.	TRBV7-6	TRBJ2-7
TGCAGCGTTGAAGGAGGGGGCGCGTTCGTCGGGGAGCTGTTTTTT	CSVEGGGAFVGELFF	.	TRBD1	TRBV29-1	TRBJ2-2
TGTGCCAGTAGTATCACCGGGACTGGGAAGATTTACGAGCAGTACTTC	CASSITGTGKIYEQYF	few	.	TRBV19	TRBJ2-7
TGTGCCAGCAGCCCCGTACTGAATACGCAGTATTTT	CASSPVLNTQYF	.	.	TRBV14	TRBJ2-3
TGTGCCAGCAGCCAGCTACAGGCCCGGACCACTGAAGCTTTCTTT	CASSQLQARTTEAFF	.	.	TRBV3-1/TRBV3-2	TRBJ1-1
TGCGCCAGCAGCTCGCGACAGGGGGCCGGAGAGCAGTACTTC	CASSSRQGAGEQYF	.	TRBD1	TRBV5-1	TRBJ2-7
TGTGCCAGCATTGCAGGGACAGGGAGGACGGAGACCCAGTACTTC	CASIAGTGRTETQYF	once	TRBD1	TRBV6-5	TRBJ2-5
TGTGCCAGTAGTATTCCCAATCTAATTAGACAGGGGAGGACTGAAGCTTTCTTT	CASSIPNLIRQGRTEAFF	.	TRBD1	TRBV19	TRBJ1-1
TGTGCCAGCAGCTTAATGGCTAGCGTTTCCTACGAGCAGTACTTC	CASSLMASVSYEQYF	.	.	TRBV11-2	TRBJ2-7
TGTGCCAGCATCCGACAGGGACTGAACACTGAAGCTTTCTTT	CASIRQGLNTEAFF	.	TRBD1	TRBV2	TRBJ1-1
TGCGCCAGCAGCGTTAGCGGGAACTCCTACAATGAGCAGTTCTTC	CASSVSGNSYNEQFF	.	TRBD2	TRBV5-1	TRBJ2-1
TGTGCCAGCAGTTATGTCCATTACGAGCAGTACTTC	CASSYVHYEQYF	.	.	TRBV6-2/TRBV6-3	TRBJ2-7
TGTGCCAGCATAAAGGGGTGGTCTAGCACAGATACGCAGTATTTT	CASIKGWSSTDTQYF	.	.	TRBV7-8	TRBJ2-3
TGTGCCACCAGCCCCGGGACAGGATACACCGGGGAGCTGTTTTTT	CATSPGTGYTGELFF	.	TRBD1	TRBV15	TRBJ2-2
TGTGCCAGCCGGCGACAGGGGGCCCCTGAAGCTTTCTTT	CASRRQGAPEAFF	.	TRBD1	TRBV11-3	TRBJ1-1
TGTGCCACCGCAGATGGCGGGTACGAGCAGTACTTC	CATADGGYEQYF	.	.	TRBV24-1	TRBJ2-7
TGTGCCAGCAGATGGGGACAGGGGAACACTGAAGCTTTCTTT	CASRWGQGNTEAFF	.	TRBD1	TRBV25-1	TRBJ1-1
TGTGCCAGCAGTGAACGGCAGGGCGGTTTGGGAGGCTACACCTTC	CASSERQGGLGGYTF	.	.	TRBV6-1	TRBJ1-2
TGTGCCAGTAGCCCAGGGACTAGCGGGAGTTACGAGCAGTACTTC	CASSPGTSGSYEQYF	.	TRBD2	TRBV19	TRBJ2-7
TGTGCCAGCAGCCTTAGGACAGGCTACACCTTC	CASSLRTGYTF	.	.	TRBV5-6	TRBJ1-2
TGTGCCAGCAGCTTAGCGGGCGGGGGGCTGGATGGCTACACCTTC	CASSLAGGGLDGYTF	once	.	TRBV11-2	TRBJ1-2
TGTGCCAGCCCCCCCGGGACAGGGCAAATTGATGAGCAGTTCTTC	CASPPGTGQIDEQFF	.	TRBD1	TRBV28	TRBJ2-1
TGTGCCAGCAGCTTAAACCCGACAGGGGGTCTCACTGAAGCTTTCTTT	CASSLNPTGGLTEAFF	.	TRBD1	TRBV7-3	TRBJ1-1
TGTGCCAGCAGTTATACCCCGGGACAGGGGGCAGTATTACCCTATAATTCACCCCTCCACTTT	CASSYTPGQGAVLPYNSPLHF	.	TRBD1	TRBV28	TRBJ1-6
TGTGCCAGCAGCTTGGACAGGGGCGAGCAGTACTTC	CASSLDRGEQYF	.	TRBD1	TRBV7-2	TRBJ2-7
TGTGCCAGCAGTGACGGGCCCCAGGGGTCTAACTATGGCTACACCTTC	CASSDGPQGSNYGYTF	.	.	TRBV6-4	TRBJ1-2
TGTGCCAGCAGCCGTGGGTGGACTATTTACAATGAGCAGTTCTTC	CASSRGWTIYNEQFF	.	.	TRBV7-2	TRBJ2-1
TGTGCCAGCAGCCTTCCAAGCGGCGGGAGACACGAGCAGTACTTC	CASSLPSGGRHEQYF	.	TRBD2	TRBV28	TRBJ2-7
TGCGCCAGCAGCCAAGCTCTAGCGGGGGCTCGTCGGGAGCTGTTTTTT	CASSQALAGARRELFF	.	TRBD2	TRBV4-1	TRBJ2-2
TGTGCCAGCAGTTTAACCCGGAGTATGAACACTGAAGCTTTCTTT	CASSLTRSMNTEAFF	.	.	TRBV27	TRBJ1-1
TGTGCCAGCAGCTCGAGACCAACAGGGTTGGGCACTGAAGCTTTCTTT	CASSSRPTGLGTEAFF	once	.	TRBV7-2	TRBJ1-1
TGTGCCAGCAGCCTGAGACTAGCGGGGGGGACAGATACGCAGTATTTT	CASSLRLAGGTDTQYF	few	TRBD2	TRBV13	TRBJ2-3
TGTGCCAGCAGCTGGGAGGAATACTACGAGCAGTACTTC	CASSWEEYYEQYF	.	.	TRBV7-2	TRBJ2-7
TGTGCCAGCAGCCAAGACAGGGGGCACGTGAACACTGAAGCTTTCTTT	CASSQDRGHVNTEAFF	.	TRBD1	TRBV14	TRBJ1-1
TGTGCCAGCTCGGACAGGGCCCCAACCTACGAGCAGTACTTC	CASSDRAPTYEQYF	.	TRBD1	TRBV11-1	TRBJ2-7
TGCAGTGCTAGAGGCAGTGTGGAGTTCTTC	CSARGSVEFF	.	.	TRBV20-1	TRBJ2-1
TGTGCCAGCAGTTTTCCTAGTAGCGGCACTGAAGCTTTCTTT	CASSFPSSGTEAFF	.	.	TRBV5-4	TRBJ1-1
TGTGCCAGCACCCTTGGGGAGGGGTTCCCTAATGAAAAACTGTTTTTT	CASTLGEGFPNEKLFF	.	.	TRBV9	TRBJ1-4
TGTGCCAGCAGAAACGCAGGGGGCGGGGAGACCCAGTACTTC	CASRNAGGGETQYF	.	TRBD1	TRBV3-1/TRBV3-2	TRBJ2-5
TGTGCCAGCAGGGACCTAGCGTACAATGAGCAGTTCTTC	CASRDLAYNEQFF	.	.	TRBV11-2	TRBJ2-1
TGTGCTAGTGGTGATACAGGGTATAGTCACTATGGCTACACCTTC	CASGDTGYSHYGYTF	.	.	TRBV12-5	TRBJ1-2
TGTGCCAGTAGTATTTCGGTGAACACTGAAGCTTTCTTT	CASSISVNTEAFF	few	.	TRBV19	TRBJ1-1
TGTGCCAGCAGCTTAATCGGGGGGCAGGACTATGGCTACACCTTC	CASSLIGGQDYGYTF	.	.	TRBV11-2	TRBJ1-2
TGCGCCAGCAGCCAAGAGCAGGCATACTACAATGAGCAGTTCTTC	CASSQEQAYYNEQFF	.	.	TRBV4-1	TRBJ2-1
TGTGCCAGCAGAAAAGGACAGGGCACTAACTCCTACGAGCAGTACTTC	CASRKGQGTNSYEQYF	.	TRBD1	TRBV28	TRBJ2-7
TGTGCCAGCAGCGAGAGGGCAGCGAACACTGAAGCTTTCTTT	CASSERAANTEAFF	once	.	TRBV9	TRBJ1-1
TGTGCCAGTCGGCCTGCAGGGAGGGGATACGAGCAGTACTTC	CASRPAGRGYEQYF	.	TRBD2	TRBV7-8	TRBJ2-7
TGTGCCAGCAGCACCGGACAAATTCCCGGGGGTGAGCAGTTCTTC	CASSTGQIPGGEQFF	.	.	TRBV5-5	TRBJ2-1
.	CASSNGLQGARTPGSCFF	.	.	TRBV19	TRBJ2-2
TGTGCCAGCAGCGCCCAGGGGGCTAGGGGCTACACCTTC	CASSAQGARGYTF	.	TRBD1	TRBV12-3/TRBV12-4	TRBJ1-2
TGCGCCAGCAGTGAGTCGGGGGACAGGGGGAACTCTGGCTACACCTTC	CASSESGDRGNSGYTF	.	TRBD1	TRBV10-1	TRBJ1-2
TGTGCCAGCAGCGGAGACCACAGTTACGAGCAGTACTTC	CASSGDHSYEQYF	.	.	TRBV9	TRBJ2-7
TGTGCCAGCAGTGACCGTCAGGGTTCGGGGGAGCTGTTTTTT	CASSDRQGSGELFF	.	.	TRBV6-4	TRBJ2-2